Each of the 24 T cell receptor beta chains below was sequenced from the same sample in a study of T cells in Graves' hyperthyroidism and ophthalmopathy. TCR beta CDR3 sequences were amplified from RNA transcripts. A first-round RT-PCR of the TCR CDR3 used the HTBI primer set. TCRdb reanalysed the multiplex PCR reads using MiXCR and keeps one entry per CDR3 protein. Of about 300,000 distinct CDR3 sequences in the sample, approximately 19% were seen once. Sequencing was performed on blood. Receptors were obtained from a man in his fifties with Graves' ophthalmopathy.

In this sample, this clonotype turned up a few times. The chain combines TRBV13 with TRBJ2-7, with 7 bases that match TRBD1. CDR1 and CDR2 from the germline V gene are PRHDT and FYEKMQ (reference sequence). The trim removed 5 bases at V and 4 bases at J, leaving 11 bases unmatched. The CDR3 covers 15 residues. CDR3 protein: CASSPSRDSLYEQYF. The CDR3 coding sequence is TGTGCCAGCAGCCCGTCGAGGGACAGCCTTTACGAGCAGTACTTC.

This clonotype has at least ten counts. The V gene is TRBV5-6, the J gene TRBJ2-3; 11 nucleotides align to TRBD1. This CDR3 region has 15 residues. J lost 4 bases, V lost 4 bases, and 5 bases had no gene match. Germline CDR1 SGHDT, CDR2 YYEEEE. The CDR3 protein is CASSQDRGLADTQYF. The CDR3, as DNA: TGTGCCAGCAGCCAGGACAGGGGGCTGGCAGATACGCAGTATTTT.

This clonotype was counted a few times. This rearrangement joins TRBV5-1 to TRBJ2-7; TRBD2 matches 11 bases. The CDR3 runs 17 residues. Germline V lookup: CDR1 SGHRS, CDR2 YFSETQ. The V segment lost 0 bases and the J segment 0 bases; nucleotides outside the gene matches: 5. The CDR3 sequence: CASSLASGRPSSYEQYF. CDR3 in DNA: TGCGCCAGCAGCTTGGCTAGCGGGAGGCCCAGCTCCTACGAGCAGTACTTC.

V gene TRBV5-1 combines with J gene TRBJ2-1, with 8 bases identical to TRBD2. The CDR3 spans 18 residues. In germline, CDR1 is SGHRS, CDR2 YFSETQ. Trimming took 4 bases from V and 0 from J; bases not matched to a gene: 12. The CDR3 reads CASSGRLARRSSYNEQFF. The CDR3 nucleotides are TGCGCCAGCAGCGGAAGACTAGCGAGGCGTAGCTCCTACAATGAGCAGTTCTTC.

This clonotype was seen many times. V is TRBV2 and J is TRBJ2-1; TRBD2 matches 13 bases. Germline trimming cut 6 bases from V and 7 bases from J; bases unmatched to any gene: 9. CDR3 length: 16 amino acids. Germline V CDR1 and CDR2: SNHLY, FYNNEI. The CDR3 loop is CASRELAGGDGNEQFF. The CDR3 DNA is TGTGCCAGCAGAGAACTAGCGGGAGGGGACGGGAATGAGCAGTTCTTC.

Only a few counts were recorded for this clonotype. The V and J genes are TRBV19 and TRBJ2-1, with TRBD1 identical over 8 bases. V lost 0 bases to trimming and J lost 8 bases; unmatched junction nucleotides: 12. Per germline, CDR1 LNHDA and CDR2 SQIVND (reference sequence). The CDR3 is 17 amino acids. CDR3 nucleotide sequence: TGTGCCAGTAGTATAGAAGCCGACAGGGGAAATCACCATGAGCAGTTCTTC. Translating it yields CASSIEADRGNHHEQFF.

The chain combines TRBV7-3 with TRBJ2-7; TRBD1 agrees at 8 bases. V shed 5 bases and J 10 bases; nucleotides not matched to a gene: 7. The CDR3 covers 12 residues. Germline V lookup: CDR1 SGHTA, CDR2 FQGTGA. DNA of the CDR3: TGTGCCAGCAGCCCTGGACAGGGTCGACAGTACTTC. As protein: CASSPGQGRQYF.

This clonotype was detected only once. Possible read error: a much larger clone is one base away. The V call is TRBV9, the J call TRBJ2-5; TRBD2 matches at 8 bases. CDR1 SGDLS and CDR2 YYNGEE come from the germline V gene. This CDR3 has 15 amino acids. The CDR3 nucleotides read TGTGCCAGCGGCGTAGACGGGAGGGCCGGTGAGACCCAGTACTTC. Protein sequence: CASGVDGRAGETQYF. The whole variable domain, remainder taken from reference TRBV9 and TRBJ2-5, is DSGVTQTPKHLITATGQRVTLRCSPRSGDLSVYWYQQSLDQGLQFLIQYYNGEERAKGNILERFSAQQFPDLHSELNLSSLELGDSALYFCASGVDGRAGETQYFGPGTRLLVL.

The chain carries TRBV12-3 or TRBV12-4 and TRBJ2-7; D not certain. The CDR3 runs to 12 residues. Trimming cost V 5 bases and J 2 bases, with 7 bases left between them. The CDR3 sequence is CASSQEAYEQYF. CDR3 in DNA: TGTGCCAGCAGTCAAGAGGCCTACGAGCAGTACTTC.

The genes are TRBV27 and TRBJ1-1; no firm D call. The CDR3 is 13 residues long. CDR1 and CDR2 from the germline V gene are MNHEY and SMNVEV (reference sequence). V lost 11 bases, J lost 2 bases, and 15 bases lay in between. The CDR3 DNA is TGTGCCGGCAATTCTGACCTCAACACTGAAGCTTTCTTT. Its translation: CAGNSDLNTEAFF.

There are many counts of this clonotype. The chain uses TRBV20-1 and TRBJ2-2; D gene unclear. V was shortened by 3 bases and J by 1 base, with 6 bases between the two germline ends. The germline V gene has CDR1 DFQATT and CDR2 SNEGSKA (reference sequence). The CDR3 totals 13 residues. This CDR3 is CSARALNTGELFF. CDR3 coding DNA: TGCAGTGCTAGGGCCCTGAACACCGGGGAGCTGTTTTTT.

This chain connects TRBV20-1 to TRBJ2-5; TRBD2 agrees at 13 bases. Germline CDR1 and CDR2: DFQATT and SNEGSKA (reference sequence). With 5 bases clipped from V and 1 base from J, the junction kept 7 bases outside the gene matches. The CDR3 loop spans 16 amino acids. CDR3 protein: CSALGTSGAIQETQYF. CDR3 in DNA: TGCAGTGCTTTAGGGACTAGCGGGGCCATCCAAGAGACCCAGTACTTC.

The chain carries TRBV29-1 and TRBJ2-2; TRBD2 might be the D (6 bases). The CDR3 consists of 16 residues. Deletions cut 4 bases from V and 0 bases from J, with 15 bases between. Germline assignment: CDR1 SQVTM and CDR2 ANQGSEA. This CDR3 is CSVANWLAPNTGELFF. In DNA form, the CDR3 reads TGCAGCGTTGCTAATTGGCTAGCGCCGAACACCGGGGAGCTGTTTTTT.

This chain connects TRBV5-1 to TRBJ2-7; TRBD2 matches at 9 bases. J lost 4 bases, V lost 3 bases, and 11 bases had no gene match. The CDR3 sequence is 16 residues long. Germline loops: CDR1 SGHRS, CDR2 YFSETQ. CDR3 coding DNA: TGCGCCAGCAGCTCCACCTTAGCGGGAGCTCGGTACGAGCAGTACTTC. It specifies CASSSTLAGARYEQYF.

The chain is built from TRBV6-1 and TRBJ2-5, with TRBD1 as a possible D gene (6 bases). The CDR3 sequence is 13 residues long. Trimming shortened V by 5 bases and J by 1 base, and 8 bases separated the two germline ends. The germline V gene encodes CDR1 MNHNS and CDR2 SASEGT. For the CDR3, the DNA is TGTGCCAGCAGTCAACAGGGCCAAGAGACCCAGTACTTC. This encodes CASSQQGQETQYF.

CDR3 region: CASNLGQGANEQYF. The CDR3 DNA follows: TGTGCCAGTAACCTGGGACAGGGGGCAAACGAGCAGTACTTC. The rearrangement joins TRBV19 to TRBJ2-7; 12 bases are a match to TRBD1. The V gene's germline CDR1 is LNHDA and CDR2 SQIVND (reference sequence). The J segment lost 5 bases and the V segment lost 7 bases, leaving 6 bases of the junction unmatched. The CDR3 loop spans 14 amino acids.

This clonotype was counted ten times or more. V is TRBV27 and J is TRBJ1-5, with TRBD1 matching 11 bases. Losses at the gene ends were 5 bases for V and 0 bases for J; bases not matched to a gene: 6. Germline CDR1 is MNHEY and CDR2 is SMNVEV (reference sequence). The CDR3 has 17 residues. CDR3 bases: TGTGCCAGCAGTGGGGGACAGGGGGGACATAGCAATCAGCCCCAGCATTTT. Protein: CASSGGQGGHSNQPQHF.

This clonotype has a count of ten or more. The chain couples TRBV30 to TRBJ2-1; D is ambiguous. There are 11 residues in the CDR3. Germline CDR1 and CDR2: GTSNPN and SVGIG (reference sequence). The V gene lost 0 bases and the J gene lost 10 bases, with 7 bases spanning the gap. The CDR3: CAWSVLVEQFF. DNA of the CDR3: TGTGCCTGGAGTGTCCTAGTAGAGCAGTTCTTC.

This clonotype was counted many times. The chain carries TRBV28 and TRBJ1-1; D not certain. This CDR3 region has 14 residues. Trimming removed 3 bases from V and 4 bases from J, with 12 bases in between. Germline values: CDR1 MDHEN, CDR2 SYDVKM. The CDR3 spells CASSFEGWTTEAFF. Written as DNA, the CDR3 is TGTGCCAGCAGTTTTGAGGGATGGACCACTGAAGCTTTCTTT.

The table lists this clonotype with many counts. The gene calls are TRBV20-1 and TRBJ2-7; D is perhaps TRBD2 (6 bases). Germline loops: CDR1 DFQATT, CDR2 SNEGSKA (reference sequence). The V end was cut by 0 bases, the J end by 0 bases, with 15 bases between. The CDR3 consists of 16 residues. The CDR3 sequence is CSARDPPGVGSYEQYF. The CDR3 bases are TGCAGTGCTAGAGATCCCCCGGGAGTCGGCTCCTACGAGCAGTACTTC.

There are many counts of this clonotype. J is TRBJ2-4 and V is TRBV2; D remains ambiguous. With 10 bases removed from V and 0 bases from J, the gap between germline ends came to 10 bases. This CDR3 has 13 amino acids. The V gene's germline CDR1 is SNHLY and CDR2 FYNNEI. The CDR3 here is CATYGLAKNIQYF. CDR3 sequence (DNA): TGTGCCACCTACGGGCTAGCCAAAAACATTCAGTACTTC.

This clonotype has a count of ten or more. The V and J genes are TRBV5-5 and TRBJ1-2; 7 bases are a match to TRBD1. J lost 7 bases, V lost 0 bases, and 6 bases had no gene match. Germline V gene data show CDR1 as SGHKS and CDR2 as YYEKEE (reference sequence). CDR3 size: 14 residues. CDR3 in DNA: TGTGCCAGCAGCTTGGAGGAGACAGGGTTTGGCTACACCTTC. It translates to CASSLEETGFGYTF.

This clonotype appeared many times. The chain employs TRBV9 and TRBJ2-7; D possibly uses TRBD1 or TRBD2 (6 bases each). V lost 0 bases and J 0 bases, leaving 7 bases between the germline ends. Germline assignment: CDR1 SGDLS and CDR2 YYNGEE. The CDR3 spans 14 residues. The CDR3 sequence: CASSVAGASYEQYF. The CDR3 DNA sequence: TGTGCCAGCAGCGTAGCGGGGGCCTCCTACGAGCAGTACTTC. Combining the CDR3 with reference TRBV9 and TRBJ2-7 gives the whole variable domain DSGVTQTPKHLITATGQRVTLRCSPRSGDLSVYWYQQSLDQGLQFLIQYYNGEERAKGNILERFSAQQFPDLHSELNLSSLELGDSALYFCASSVAGASYEQYFGPGTRLTVT.

The V and J genes are TRBV29-1 and TRBJ2-5; D uncertain. The V end was cut by 4 bases, the J end by 5 bases, with 14 bases between. Per germline, CDR1 SQVTM and CDR2 ANQGSEA. This CDR3 comprises 13 residues. The CDR3 DNA reads TGCAGCGTTGCTTATGGGTCCCGGGAGACCCAGTACTTC. It codes for CSVAYGSRETQYF. Filled out from reference TRBV29-1 and TRBJ2-5, the complete variable domain reads SAVISQKPSRDICQRGTSLTIQCQVDSQVTMMFWYRQQPGQSLTLIATANQGSEATYESGFVIDKFPISRPNLTFSTLTVSNMSPEDSSIYLCSVAYGSRETQYFGPGTRLLVL.